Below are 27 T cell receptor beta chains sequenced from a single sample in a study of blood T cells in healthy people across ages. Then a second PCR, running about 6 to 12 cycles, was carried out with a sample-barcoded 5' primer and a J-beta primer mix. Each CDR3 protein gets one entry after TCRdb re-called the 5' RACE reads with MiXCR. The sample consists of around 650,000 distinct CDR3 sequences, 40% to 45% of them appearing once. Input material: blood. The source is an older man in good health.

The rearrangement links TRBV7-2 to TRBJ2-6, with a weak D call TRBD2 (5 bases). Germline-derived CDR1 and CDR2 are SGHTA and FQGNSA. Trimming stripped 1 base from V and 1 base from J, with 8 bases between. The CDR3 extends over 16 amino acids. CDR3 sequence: CASSLGGKSGANVLTF. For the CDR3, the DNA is TGTGCCAGCAGCTTAGGAGGGAAATCTGGGGCCAACGTCCTGACTTTC.

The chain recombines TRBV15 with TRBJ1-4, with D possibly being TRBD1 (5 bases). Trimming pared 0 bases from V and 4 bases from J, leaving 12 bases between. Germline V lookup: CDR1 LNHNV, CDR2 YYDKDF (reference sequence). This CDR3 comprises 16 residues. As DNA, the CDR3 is TGTGCCACCAGCAGAGAACAGAAGACAGTTAATGAAAAACTGTTTTTT. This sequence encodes CATSREQKTVNEKLFF.

CDR3 sequence reads: CAWSASNEKLFF. The DNA of the CDR3 is TGTGCCTGGAGTGCCTCTAATGAAAAACTGTTTTTT. The chain combines TRBV30 with TRBJ1-4; no clear D. The CDR3 length is 12 residues. Germline-derived CDR1 and CDR2 are GTSNPN and SVGIG (reference sequence). Trimming took 1 base from V and 3 from J, leaving 3 bases between them.

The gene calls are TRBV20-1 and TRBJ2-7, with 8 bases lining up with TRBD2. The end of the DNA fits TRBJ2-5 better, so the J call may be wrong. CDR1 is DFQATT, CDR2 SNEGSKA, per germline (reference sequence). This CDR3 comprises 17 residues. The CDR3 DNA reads TGCAGTGCTAGAGATCGCCTTAACAGCGGGAGAATCGGGACCCAGTACTTC. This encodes CSARDRLNSGRIGTQYF.

For the CDR3, the DNA is TGTGCCAGCAGTTCGCCGGGACAGGGAAGGAGTCAGCCCCAGCATTTT. It specifies CASSSPGQGRSQPQHF. The gene calls are TRBV28 and TRBJ1-5, with 9 positions matching TRBD1. The CDR3 runs to 16 residues. Germline assignment: CDR1 MDHEN and CDR2 SYDVKM. The ends lost 4 bases at V and 6 bases at J; junction bases unmatched: 10.

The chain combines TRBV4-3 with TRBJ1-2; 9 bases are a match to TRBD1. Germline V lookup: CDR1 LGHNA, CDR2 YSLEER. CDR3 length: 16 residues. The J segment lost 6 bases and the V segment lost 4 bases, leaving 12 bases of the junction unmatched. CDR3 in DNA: TGCGCCAGCAGCCCCGGGTTGGGACAGGGTATCCATGGCTACACCTTC. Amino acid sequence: CASSPGLGQGIHGYTF.

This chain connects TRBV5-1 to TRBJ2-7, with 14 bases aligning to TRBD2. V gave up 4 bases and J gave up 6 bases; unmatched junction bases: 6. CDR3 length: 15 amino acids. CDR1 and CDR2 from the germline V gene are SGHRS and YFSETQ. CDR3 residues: CASSGLAGGVGEQYF. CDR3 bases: TGCGCCAGCAGCGGACTAGCGGGAGGCGTCGGCGAGCAGTACTTC.

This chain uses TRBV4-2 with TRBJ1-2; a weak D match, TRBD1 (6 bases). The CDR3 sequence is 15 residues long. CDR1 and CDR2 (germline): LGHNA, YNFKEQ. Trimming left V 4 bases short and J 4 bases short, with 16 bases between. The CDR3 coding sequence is TGTGCCAGCAGCCCTACACAGGGAGAGAGCTATGGCTACACCTTC. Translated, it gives CASSPTQGESYGYTF.

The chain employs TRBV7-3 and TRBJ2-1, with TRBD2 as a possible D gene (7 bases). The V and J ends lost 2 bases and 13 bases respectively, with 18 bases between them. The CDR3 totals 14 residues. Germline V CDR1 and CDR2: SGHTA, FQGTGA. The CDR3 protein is CASSLFGGPGAQFF. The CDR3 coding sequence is TGTGCCAGCAGCTTATTCGGGGGGCCGGGGGCCCAGTTCTTC.

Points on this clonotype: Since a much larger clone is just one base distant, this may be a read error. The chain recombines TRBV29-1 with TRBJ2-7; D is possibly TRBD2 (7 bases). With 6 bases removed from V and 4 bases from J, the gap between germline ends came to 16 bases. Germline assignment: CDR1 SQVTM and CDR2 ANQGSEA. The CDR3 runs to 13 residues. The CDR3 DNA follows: TGCAGCGTCAAGCGGGACAAGGCATACGAGCAGTACTTC. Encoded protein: CSVKRDKAYEQYF.

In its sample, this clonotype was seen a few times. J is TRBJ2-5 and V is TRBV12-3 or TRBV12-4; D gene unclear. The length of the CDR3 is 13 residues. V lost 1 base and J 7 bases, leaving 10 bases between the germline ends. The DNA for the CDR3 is TGTGCCAGCAGTTTAGTGGGGATAGGGACCCAGTACTTC. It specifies CASSLVGIGTQYF.

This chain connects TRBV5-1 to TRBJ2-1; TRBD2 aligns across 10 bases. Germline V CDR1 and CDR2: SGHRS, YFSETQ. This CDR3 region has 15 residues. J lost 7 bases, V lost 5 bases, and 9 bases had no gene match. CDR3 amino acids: CASSLTSGAFNEQFF. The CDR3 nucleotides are TGCGCCAGCAGTCTAACTAGCGGGGCTTTTAATGAGCAGTTCTTC.

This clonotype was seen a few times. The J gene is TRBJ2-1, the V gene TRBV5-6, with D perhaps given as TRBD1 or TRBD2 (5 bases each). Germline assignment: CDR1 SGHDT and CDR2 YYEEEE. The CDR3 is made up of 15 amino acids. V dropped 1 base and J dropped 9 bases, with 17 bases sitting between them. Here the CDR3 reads CASSLYNGAGSEQFF. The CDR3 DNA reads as TGTGCCAGCAGCTTGTATAACGGGGCCGGCAGTGAGCAGTTCTTC.

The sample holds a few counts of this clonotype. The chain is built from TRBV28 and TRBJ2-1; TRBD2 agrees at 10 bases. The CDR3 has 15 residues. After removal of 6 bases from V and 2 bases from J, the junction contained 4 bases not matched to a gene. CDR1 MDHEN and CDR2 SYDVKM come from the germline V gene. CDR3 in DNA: TGTGCCAGCAGACCTAGCGGGAGTACCTACAATGAGCAGTTCTTC. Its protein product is CASRPSGSTYNEQFF.

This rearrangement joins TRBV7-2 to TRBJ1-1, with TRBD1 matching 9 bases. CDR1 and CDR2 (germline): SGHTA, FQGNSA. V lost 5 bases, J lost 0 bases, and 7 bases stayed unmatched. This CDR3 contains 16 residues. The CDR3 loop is CASSRVGTGMNTEAFF. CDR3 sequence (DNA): TGTGCCAGCAGCCGAGTTGGGACAGGGATGAACACTGAAGCTTTCTTT.

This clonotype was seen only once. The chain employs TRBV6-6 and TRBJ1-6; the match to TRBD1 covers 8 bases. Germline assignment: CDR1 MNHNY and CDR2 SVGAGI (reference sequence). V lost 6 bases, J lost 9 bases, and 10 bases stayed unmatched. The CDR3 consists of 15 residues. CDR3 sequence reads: CASSRDRGGTSPLHF. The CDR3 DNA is TGTGCCAGCAGCAGAGACAGGGGTGGAACTTCACCCCTCCACTTT.

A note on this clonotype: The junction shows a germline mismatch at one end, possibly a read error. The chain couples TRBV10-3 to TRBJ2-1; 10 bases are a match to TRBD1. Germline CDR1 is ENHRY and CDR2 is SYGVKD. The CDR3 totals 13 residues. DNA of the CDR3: TGTGCCATCTGGGACAGGGGAAACAAGGAGCAGTTTTTC. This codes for CAIWDRGNKEQFF.

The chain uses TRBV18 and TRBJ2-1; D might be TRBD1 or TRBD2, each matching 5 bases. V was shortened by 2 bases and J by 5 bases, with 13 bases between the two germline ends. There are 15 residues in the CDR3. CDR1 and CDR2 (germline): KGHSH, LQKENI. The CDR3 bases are TGTGCCAGCTCACCAACTAGAGACAGCCACAATGAGCAGTTCTTC. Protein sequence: CASSPTRDSHNEQFF.

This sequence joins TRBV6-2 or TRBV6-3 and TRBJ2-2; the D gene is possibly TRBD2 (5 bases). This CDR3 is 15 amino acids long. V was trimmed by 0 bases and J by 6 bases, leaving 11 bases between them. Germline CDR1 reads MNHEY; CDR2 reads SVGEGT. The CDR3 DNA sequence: TGTGCCAGCAGTTACTCGCTCGGAGGTGCCGGGGAGCTGTTTTTT. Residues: CASSYSLGGAGELFF.

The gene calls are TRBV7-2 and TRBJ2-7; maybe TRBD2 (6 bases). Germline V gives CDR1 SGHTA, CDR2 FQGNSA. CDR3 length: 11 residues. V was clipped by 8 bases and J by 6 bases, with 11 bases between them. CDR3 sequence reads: CASGTLAEQYF. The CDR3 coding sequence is TGTGCCAGCGGCACACTAGCCGAGCAGTACTTC.

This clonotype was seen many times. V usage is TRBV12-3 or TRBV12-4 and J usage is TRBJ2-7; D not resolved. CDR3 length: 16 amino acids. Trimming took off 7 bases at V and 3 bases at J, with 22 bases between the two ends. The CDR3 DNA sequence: TGTGCCAGCACCATTTATCCAACGACTTACAGCTACGAGCAGTACTTC. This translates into CASTIYPTTYSYEQYF.

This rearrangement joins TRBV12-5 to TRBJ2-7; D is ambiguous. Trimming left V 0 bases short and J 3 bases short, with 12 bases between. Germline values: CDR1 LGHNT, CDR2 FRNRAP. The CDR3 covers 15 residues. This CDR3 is CASGLVSSPSYEQYF. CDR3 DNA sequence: TGTGCTAGTGGTTTGGTCAGTAGTCCGAGCTACGAGCAGTACTTC.

In DNA, the CDR3 is TGCGCCAGCAGCGTAGGGGACGGGGCCAACGTCCTGACTTTC. As protein: CASSVGDGANVLTF. The gene calls are TRBV5-1 and TRBJ2-6; the D call may be TRBD1 or TRBD2 (5 bases each). The CDR3 contains 14 residues. The V gene lost 4 bases and the J gene lost 4 bases, with 9 bases spanning the gap. In germline, CDR1 is SGHRS, CDR2 YFSETQ.

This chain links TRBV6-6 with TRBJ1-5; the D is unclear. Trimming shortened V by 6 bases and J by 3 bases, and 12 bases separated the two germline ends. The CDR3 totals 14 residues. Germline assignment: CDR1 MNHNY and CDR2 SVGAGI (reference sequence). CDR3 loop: CASSTRRNNQPQHF. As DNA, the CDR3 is TGTGCCAGCAGCACGCGGAGGAACAATCAGCCCCAGCATTTT.

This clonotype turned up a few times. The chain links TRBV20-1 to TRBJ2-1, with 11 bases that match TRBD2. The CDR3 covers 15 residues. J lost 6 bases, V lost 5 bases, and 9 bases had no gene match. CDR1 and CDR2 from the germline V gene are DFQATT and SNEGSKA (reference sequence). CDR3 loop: CSARETSGVSNEQFF. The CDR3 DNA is TGCAGTGCTCGGGAGACTAGCGGGGTCTCCAATGAGCAGTTCTTC.

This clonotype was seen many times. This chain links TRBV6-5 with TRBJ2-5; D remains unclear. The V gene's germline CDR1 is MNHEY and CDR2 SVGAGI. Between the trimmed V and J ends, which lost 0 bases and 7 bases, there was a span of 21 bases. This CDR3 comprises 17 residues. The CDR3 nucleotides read TGTGCCAGCAGTTACTCCGGGTTTCGGGCGGAGAAGAGGACCCAGTACTTC. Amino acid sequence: CASSYSGFRAEKRTQYF.

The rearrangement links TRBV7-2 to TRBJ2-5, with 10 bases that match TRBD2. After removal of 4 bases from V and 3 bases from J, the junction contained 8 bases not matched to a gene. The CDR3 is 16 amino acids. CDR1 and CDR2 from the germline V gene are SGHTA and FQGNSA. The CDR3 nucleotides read TGTGCCAGCAGCTATAAAGCGGGGGGGCGAGAAGAGACCCAGTACTTC. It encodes CASSYKAGGREETQYF.